These 9 T cell receptor delta chains were all obtained from the same sample, sequenced in a study of gamma-delta T cells after stem cell transplantation. TCRdb reapplied CATT to the RT-PCR reads. The repertoire consists of 2,200 or so delta-chain clones, with more than 15% occurring once and the leading ten covering roughly 13%. Sequencing was performed on gamma-delta T cells. These receptors all come from a human donor. It is not recorded whose cells these are; they may come from a transplant donor. This table probably holds off-target reads from a library built for another chain.

This clone was seen a few times. The chain is built from TRDV2 and TRDJ1; D is perhaps TRDD3 (6 bases). Germline CDR1 is GEAIGNYY and CDR2 is EKD. The CDR3 is 14 residues long. The germline V and J ends were trimmed by 3 bases and 1 base, with 11 bases remaining between them. CDR3 loop: CACDYTGLTDKLIF. The DNA for the CDR3 is TGTGCCTGTGACTATACTGGGCTCACCGATAAACTCATCTTT.

The chain combines TRDV2 with TRDJ1; 9 bases fit TRDD3. Germline V lookup: CDR1 GEAIGNYY, CDR2 EKD. With 2 bases clipped from V and 0 bases from J, the junction kept 12 bases outside the gene matches. This CDR3 is built from 18 residues. The CDR3 DNA reads as TGTGCCTGTGACATTCTGGCTGGGGATACGCTGTACACCGATAAACTCATCTTT. Protein: CACDILAGDTLYTDKLIF.

The rearrangement links TRDV2 to TRDJ1, with D perhaps TRDD3 (5 bases). Germline loops: CDR1 GEAIGNYY, CDR2 EKD. This CDR3 contains 15 residues. Trimming shortened V by 3 bases and J by 1 base, and 14 bases separated the two germline ends. Here the CDR3 reads CACDRLGSPTDKLIF. The CDR3 nucleotides are TGTGCCTGTGACCGTCTGGGTTCACCCACCGATAAACTCATCTTT.

The gene calls are TRDV2 and TRDJ1, with 13 bases identical to TRDD3. Germline V gene data show CDR1 as GEAIGNYY and CDR2 as EKD. This CDR3 comprises 15 residues. V shed 0 bases, J shed 10 bases, and the junction held 7 bases outside the gene matches. CDR3 residues: CACDTLGLGDTGLIF. CDR3 in DNA: TGTGCCTGTGACACCCTTGGACTGGGGGATACGGGACTCATCTTT.

The chain uses TRDV2 and TRDJ1; 8 bases are a match to TRDD3. The CDR3 length is 17 residues. Germline values: CDR1 GEAIGNYY, CDR2 EKD. The V and J ends lost 0 bases and 9 bases, in that order; junction bases with no gene match: 17. The CDR3 nucleotides read TGTGCCTGTGACACCATTAGTCGCTGGGGGACTCAAGGTGAACTCATCTTT. Amino acid sequence: CACDTISRWGTQGELIF.

The chain links TRDV2 to TRDJ1; a weak D match, TRDD3 (6 bases). This CDR3 region has 18 residues. With 3 bases removed from V and 0 bases from J, the gap between germline ends came to 22 bases. CDR1 and CDR2 (germline): GEAIGNYY, EKD. CDR3 coding DNA: TGTGCCTGTGACCTAGTACAGGACTGGGAAAGGTACACCGATAAACTCATCTTT. Protein: CACDLVQDWERYTDKLIF.

There are a few counts of this clone. V and J are TRDV2 and TRDJ1; 10 bases are shared with TRDD3. The CDR3 is 19 residues long. Germline CDR1 reads GEAIGNYY; CDR2 reads EKD. The trim removed 0 bases at V and 0 bases at J, leaving 12 bases unmatched. CDR3 sequence: CACDTIRLLGDVNTDKLIF. The CDR3 nucleotides are TGTGCCTGTGACACCATTCGTTTACTGGGGGATGTCAACACCGATAAACTCATCTTT.

This clone was seen only a few times. This chain uses TRDV2 with TRDJ3; 13 nucleotides agree with TRDD3. The ends lost 7 bases at V and 2 bases at J; junction bases unmatched: 4. The length of the CDR3 is 17 residues. Looked up from germline, CDR1 is GEAIGNYY and CDR2 is EKD. Here the CDR3 reads CACYWGIRAWDTRQMFF. CDR3 sequence (DNA): TGTGCCTGCTACTGGGGGATACGCGCCTGGGACACCCGACAGATGTTTTTC.

This chain links TRDV2 with TRDJ1; D may be TRDD3 (6 bases). CDR3 size: 19 residues. The ends were cut back, 0 bases at V and 1 base at J, with 23 bases in the middle. Germline CDR1 is GEAIGNYY and CDR2 is EKD. The CDR3 here is CACDTVVLGGDPITDKLIF. The DNA of the CDR3 is TGTGCCTGTGACACCGTTGTCTTAGGTGGGGATCCCATCACCGATAAACTCATCTTT.